This T cell receptor (beta chain) was sequenced during a study of cytomegalovirus exposure and HLA in healthy donors. Study conclusions and caveats: After further analysis at a later stage, 16,951 TCR beta sequences were associated with HLA alleles at 0.05 false discovery rate.

Turning to this clone: The antigen is undetermined.

In the PCR, 60 Vbeta and 13 Jbeta primers were used. The protocol was immunoSEQ multiplex PCR, while the TCRdb copy is restricted to in-frame clones and leaves out a portion. The sample table sets out 120,000 to 150,000 clones. Trimming at V came to 4 bases and at J to 4 bases, leaving 10 bases not matched to a gene. Germline-derived CDR1 and CDR2 are MNHEY and SVGAGI. The CDR3 spans 16 residues. Sequenced input: PBMCs. The clonotype originates from a woman younger than 30 in good health and CMV-seronegative. The chain couples TRBV6-5 to TRBJ1-3; 7 bases align to TRBD1. The chain's CDR3 is CASSSVPPGGGNTIYF. DNA for the CDR3: TGTGCCAGCAGTTCCGTGCCTCCAGGGGGAGGAAACACCATATATTTT.